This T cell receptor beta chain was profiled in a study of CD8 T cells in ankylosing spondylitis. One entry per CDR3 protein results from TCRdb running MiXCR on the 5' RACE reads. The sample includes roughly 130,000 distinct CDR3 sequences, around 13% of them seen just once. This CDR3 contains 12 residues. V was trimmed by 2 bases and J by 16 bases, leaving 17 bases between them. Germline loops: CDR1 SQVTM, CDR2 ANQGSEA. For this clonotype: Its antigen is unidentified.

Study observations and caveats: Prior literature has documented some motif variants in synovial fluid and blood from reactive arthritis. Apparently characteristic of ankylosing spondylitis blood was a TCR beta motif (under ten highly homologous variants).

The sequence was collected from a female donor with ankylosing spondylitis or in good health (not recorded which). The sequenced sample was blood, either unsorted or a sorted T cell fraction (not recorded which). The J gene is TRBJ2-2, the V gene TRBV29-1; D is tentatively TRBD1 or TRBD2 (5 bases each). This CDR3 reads CSVESGAGEPFF. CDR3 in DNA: TGCAGCGTTGAATCTGGGGCCGGGGAACCGTTTTTT.